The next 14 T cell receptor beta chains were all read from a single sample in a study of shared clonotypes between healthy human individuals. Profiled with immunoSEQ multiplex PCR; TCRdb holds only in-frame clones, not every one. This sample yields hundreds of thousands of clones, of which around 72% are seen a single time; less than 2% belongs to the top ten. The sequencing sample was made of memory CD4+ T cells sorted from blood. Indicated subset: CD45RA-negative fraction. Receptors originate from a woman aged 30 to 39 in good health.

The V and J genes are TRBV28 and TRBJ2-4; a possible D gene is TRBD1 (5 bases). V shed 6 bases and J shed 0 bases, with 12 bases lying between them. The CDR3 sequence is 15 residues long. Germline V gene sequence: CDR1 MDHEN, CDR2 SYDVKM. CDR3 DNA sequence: TGTGCCAGCAGCTTTTGGGGCGTAGCCAAAAACATTCAGTACTTC. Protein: CASSFWGVAKNIQYF. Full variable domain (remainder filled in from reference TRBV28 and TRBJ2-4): DVKVTQSSRYLVKRTGEKVFLECVQDMDHENMFWYRQDPGLGLRLIYFSYDVKMKEKGDIPEGYSVSREKKERFSLILESASTNQTSMYLCASSFWGVAKNIQYFGAGTRLSVL.

DNA of the CDR3: TGTGCCAGCAGTGGGACAGGGTACACTGAAGCTTTCTTT. Protein product: CASSGTGYTEAFF. The V call is TRBV2, the J call TRBJ1-1; 8 nucleotides align to TRBD1. The CDR3 spans 13 residues. CDR1 is SNHLY, CDR2 FYNNEI, per germline. Trimming removed 4 bases from V and 3 bases from J; junction bases left unmatched: 1. Combining the CDR3 with reference TRBV2 and TRBJ1-1 gives the whole variable domain EPEVTQTPSHQVTQMGQEVILRCVPISNHLYFYWYRQILGQKVEFLVSFYNNEISEKSEIFDDQFSVERPDGSNFTLKIRSTKLEDSAMYFCASSGTGYTEAFFGQGTRLTVV.

Here the CDR3 DNA reads TGTGCCAGCAGCTTGGCCGGCAGGGTCGTCACTGAAGCTTTCTTT. It encodes CASSLAGRVVTEAFF. The chain employs TRBV5-4 and TRBJ1-1; D is possibly TRBD1 (5 bases). Germline V gene data show CDR1 as SGHNT and CDR2 as YYREEE (reference sequence). V shed 0 bases and J shed 4 bases, with 13 bases lying between them. The CDR3 loop spans 15 amino acids.

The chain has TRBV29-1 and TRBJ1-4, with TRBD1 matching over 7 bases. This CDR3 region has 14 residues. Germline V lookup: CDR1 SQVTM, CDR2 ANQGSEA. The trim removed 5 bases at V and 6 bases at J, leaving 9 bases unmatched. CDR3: CSVRGGRGDEKLFF. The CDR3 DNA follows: TGCAGCGTTCGCGGGGGCAGGGGGGATGAAAAACTGTTTTTT.

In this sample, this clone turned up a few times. CDR3 bases: TGTGCCAGCAGCGGGGGACAGGGCGGAACTCAGCCCCAGCATTTT. This codes for CASSGGQGGTQPQHF. The rearrangement uses TRBV2 and TRBJ1-5, with 9 bases lining up with TRBD1. The V gene's germline CDR1 is SNHLY and CDR2 FYNNEI. V gave up 6 bases and J gave up 6 bases; unmatched junction bases: 9. This CDR3 region has 15 residues. Full variable domain (outside the CDR3, taken from reference TRBV2 and TRBJ1-5): EPEVTQTPSHQVTQMGQEVILRCVPISNHLYFYWYRQILGQKVEFLVSFYNNEISEKSEIFDDQFSVERPDGSNFTLKIRSTKLEDSAMYFCASSGGQGGTQPQHFGDGTRLSIL.

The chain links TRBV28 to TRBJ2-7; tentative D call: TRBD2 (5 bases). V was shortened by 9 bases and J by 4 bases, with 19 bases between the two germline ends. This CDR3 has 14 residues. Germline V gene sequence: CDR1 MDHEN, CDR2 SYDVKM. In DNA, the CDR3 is TGTGCCAGTGAAAGAGGAGGCCCAGTTTACGAGCAGTACTTC. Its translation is CASERGGPVYEQYF.

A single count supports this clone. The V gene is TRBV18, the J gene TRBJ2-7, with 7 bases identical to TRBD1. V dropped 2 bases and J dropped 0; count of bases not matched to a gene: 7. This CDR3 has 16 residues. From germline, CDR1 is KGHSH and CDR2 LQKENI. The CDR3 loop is CASSPFGTENSYEQYF. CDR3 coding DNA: TGTGCCAGCTCACCATTCGGGACAGAGAACTCCTACGAGCAGTACTTC.

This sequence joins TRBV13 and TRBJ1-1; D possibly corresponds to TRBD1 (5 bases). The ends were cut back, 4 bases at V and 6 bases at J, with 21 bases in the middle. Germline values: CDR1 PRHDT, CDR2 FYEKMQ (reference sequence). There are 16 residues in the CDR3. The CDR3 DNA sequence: TGTGCCAGCAGCTCCAACTCCGCCTCCGCGGGGGCTGAAGCTTTCTTT. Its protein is CASSSNSASAGAEAFF.

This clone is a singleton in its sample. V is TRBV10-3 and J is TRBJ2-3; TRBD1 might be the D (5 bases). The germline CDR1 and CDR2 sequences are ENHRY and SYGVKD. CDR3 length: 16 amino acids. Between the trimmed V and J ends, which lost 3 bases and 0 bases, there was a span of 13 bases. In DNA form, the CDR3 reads TGTGCCATCAGTGACCCAGGGTTTTCGAGCACAGATACGCAGTATTTT. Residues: CAISDPGFSSTDTQYF.

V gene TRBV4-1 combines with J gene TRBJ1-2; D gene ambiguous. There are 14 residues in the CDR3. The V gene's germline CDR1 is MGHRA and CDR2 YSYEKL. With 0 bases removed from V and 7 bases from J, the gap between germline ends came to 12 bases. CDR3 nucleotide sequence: TGCGCCAGCAGCCAAGAGACCAGGAGGTTTGGCTACACCTTC. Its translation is CASSQETRRFGYTF.

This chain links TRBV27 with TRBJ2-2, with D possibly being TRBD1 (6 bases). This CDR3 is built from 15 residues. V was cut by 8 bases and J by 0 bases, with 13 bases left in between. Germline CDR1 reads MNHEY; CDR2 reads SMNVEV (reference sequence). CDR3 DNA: TGTGCCAGCTCCATCCGGGACACGAACACCGGGGAGCTGTTTTTT. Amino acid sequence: CASSIRDTNTGELFF.

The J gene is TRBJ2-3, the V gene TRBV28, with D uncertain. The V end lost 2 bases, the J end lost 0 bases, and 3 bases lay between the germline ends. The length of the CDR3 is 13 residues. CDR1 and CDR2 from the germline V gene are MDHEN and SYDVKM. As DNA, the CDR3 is TGTGCCAGCAGTTTACGGAGCACAGATACGCAGTATTTT. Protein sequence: CASSLRSTDTQYF.

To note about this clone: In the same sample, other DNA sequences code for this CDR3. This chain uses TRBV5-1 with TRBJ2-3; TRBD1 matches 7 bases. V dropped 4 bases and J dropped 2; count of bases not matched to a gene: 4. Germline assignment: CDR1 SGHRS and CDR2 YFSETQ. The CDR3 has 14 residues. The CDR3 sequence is CASSLGTATDTQYF. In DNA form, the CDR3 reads TGCGCCAGCAGCCTTGGGACAGCCACAGATACGCAGTATTTT. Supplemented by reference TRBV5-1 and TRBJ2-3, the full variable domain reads KAGVTQTPRYLIKTRGQQVTLSCSPISGHRSVSWYQQTPGQGLQFLFEYFSETQRNKGNFPGRFSGRQFSNSRSEMNVSTLELGDSALYLCASSLGTATDTQYFGPGTRLTVL.

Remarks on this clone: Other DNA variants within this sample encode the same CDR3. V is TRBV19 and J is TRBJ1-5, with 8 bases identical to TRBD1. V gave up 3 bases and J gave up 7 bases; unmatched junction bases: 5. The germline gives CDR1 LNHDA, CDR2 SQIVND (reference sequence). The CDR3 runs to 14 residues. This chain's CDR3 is CASSIGTGEQPQHF. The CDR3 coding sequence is TGTGCCAGTAGTATTGGGACAGGAGAACAGCCCCAGCATTTT. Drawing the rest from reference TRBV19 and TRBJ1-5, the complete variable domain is DGGITQSPKYLFRKEGQNVTLSCEQNLNHDAMYWYRQDPGQGLRLIYYSQIVNDFQKGDIAEGYSVSREKKESFPLTVTSAQKNPTAFYLCASSIGTGEQPQHFGDGTRLSIL.